This T cell receptor beta chain was captured in a study of regulatory T cells in long-lasting Graves disease. iRepertoire HTBI primers and Arm-PCR of CDR3 regions built TCR beta libraries. TCRdb ran MiXCR on the multiplex PCR reads and lists one entry per CDR3 protein. The sample includes about 240,000 distinct CDR3 sequences, around 20% of them seen just once. Specified time point: newly diagnosed GD, antithyroid drugs for less than 3 months. With RNA extracted from PBMCs as input, the TCR library was made. The collection involved drawing 8 to 9 milliliters of peripheral blood into EDTA tubes. This CDR3 spans 12 amino acids. CDR1 is KGHSH, CDR2 LQKENI, per germline. V was cut by 3 bases and J by 12 bases, with 12 bases left in between. This clonotype was counted many times.

This TCR was recovered from a female donor with Graves disease. Sequenced here: peripheral blood mononuclear cells (PBMCs), sampled at new diagnosis, from a patient treated with antithyroid drugs. The V call is TRBV18, the J call TRBJ2-1; a weak D match, TRBD1 (5 bases). The CDR3 protein is CASSPGQGGQFF. CDR3 nucleotide sequence: TGTGCCAGCTCACCTGGGCAGGGCGGGCAGTTCTTC.